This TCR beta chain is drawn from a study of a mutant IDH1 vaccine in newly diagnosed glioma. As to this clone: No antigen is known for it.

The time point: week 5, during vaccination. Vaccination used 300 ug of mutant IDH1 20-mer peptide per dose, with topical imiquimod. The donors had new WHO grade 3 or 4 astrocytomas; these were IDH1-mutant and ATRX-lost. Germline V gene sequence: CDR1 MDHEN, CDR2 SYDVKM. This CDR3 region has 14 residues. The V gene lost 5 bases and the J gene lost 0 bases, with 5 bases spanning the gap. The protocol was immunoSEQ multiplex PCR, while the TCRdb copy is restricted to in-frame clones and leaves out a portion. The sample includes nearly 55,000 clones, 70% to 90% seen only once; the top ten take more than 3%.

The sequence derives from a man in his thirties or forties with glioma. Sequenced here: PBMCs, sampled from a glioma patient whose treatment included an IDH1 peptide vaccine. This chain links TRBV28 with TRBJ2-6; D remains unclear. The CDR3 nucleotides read TGTGCCAGCAGTCTACTCTCTGGGGCCAACGTCCTGACTTTC. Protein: CASSLLSGANVLTF.